This T cell receptor beta chain comes out of a study of resident and recirculating memory T cells in vitiligo. Overall study: No cells were sorted; samples were homogenized just before genomic DNA extraction. Study-wide results and limits: No unique dominant TCR clone was found in vitiligo lesions.

With respect to this clone: Its antigen is not known.

Data came from immunoSEQ multiplex PCR; TCRdb stores just in-frame clones and leaves some out. The table shows tens of thousands of clones, with 90% to 95% occurring only once. The V end lost 5 bases, the J end lost 6 bases, and 13 bases lay between the germline ends. There are 13 residues in the CDR3. Germline CDR1 is MNHNY and CDR2 is SVGAGI (reference sequence). No change in lesions over the prior 6 months defined stable disease. Anyone treated within the previous three months was excluded. This receptor was taken from a male donor with vitiligo. The rearrangement uses TRBV6-6 and TRBJ1-1, with D perhaps matching TRBD1 (6 bases). Sequenced input: blood. The CDR3, as DNA: TGTGCCAGCAGTGGAGGGGGGGCGGCTGAAGCTTTCTTT. Translated: CASSGGGAAEAFF.